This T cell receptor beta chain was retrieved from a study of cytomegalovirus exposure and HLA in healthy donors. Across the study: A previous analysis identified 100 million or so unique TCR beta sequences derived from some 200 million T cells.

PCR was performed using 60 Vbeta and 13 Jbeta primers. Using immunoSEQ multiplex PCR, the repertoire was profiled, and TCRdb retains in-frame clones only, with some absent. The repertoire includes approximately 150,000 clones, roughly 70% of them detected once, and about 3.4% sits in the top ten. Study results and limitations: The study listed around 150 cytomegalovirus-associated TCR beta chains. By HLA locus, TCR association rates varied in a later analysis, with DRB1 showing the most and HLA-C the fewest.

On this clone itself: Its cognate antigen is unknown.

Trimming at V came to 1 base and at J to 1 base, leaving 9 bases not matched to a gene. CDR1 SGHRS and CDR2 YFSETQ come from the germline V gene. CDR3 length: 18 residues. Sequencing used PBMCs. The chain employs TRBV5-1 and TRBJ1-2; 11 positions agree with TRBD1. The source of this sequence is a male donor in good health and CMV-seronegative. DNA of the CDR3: TGCGCCAGCAGCTTGCGGACAGGGGGCTCTCCTGTTAACTATGGCTACACCTTC. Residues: CASSLRTGGSPVNYGYTF.